The present TCR beta chain was sequenced within a study of shared clonotypes between healthy human individuals. About the study: Two women and a few men aged 18 to 49 served as donors.

V lost 3 bases, J lost 0 bases, and 10 bases lay in between. Germline assignment: CDR1 SGHRS and CDR2 YFSETQ. This CDR3 spans 15 amino acids. TCRdb keeps only in-frame clones here, not all; method: immunoSEQ multiplex PCR. There are more than 150,000 clones in the sample; 90% to 95% occur only once, and 0.067% lies in the top ten. It was into CD45RA+ naive and CD45RA-negative memory subsets that the CD4+ cells were split. The genes are TRBV5-1 and TRBJ1-3, with D possibly matching TRBD1 (5 bases). Sequences were obtained from naive CD4+ T cells sorted from blood. Subset defined: CD45RA+ positively selected. This TCR came from a woman in her twenties or thirties in good health. CDR3 coding DNA: TGCGCCAGCAGCTCAGGGACTGTCTCTGGAAACACCATATATTTT. Translation: CASSSGTVSGNTIYF.